One sample yielded the 14 T cell receptor beta chains listed below, sequenced in a study of shared clonotypes between healthy human individuals. Sequencing was performed with immunoSEQ multiplex PCR; in TCRdb, only in-frame clones are kept and a portion is missing. The sample includes 110,000 or so clones, 55% to 70% seen only once; the top ten take about 22%. Sequencing was done on a sample of memory CD8+ T cells sorted from blood. The subset here: CD45RO+ cells pooled with CCR7-negative TemRA cells. The receptors were sampled from a woman younger than 45 in good health.

The rearrangement joins TRBV5-1 to TRBJ1-1; D may be TRBD1 (5 bases). Trimming stripped 4 bases from V and 7 bases from J, with 17 bases between. The CDR3 is made up of 14 amino acids. The germline V gene encodes CDR1 SGHRS and CDR2 YFSETQ. CDR3 sequence: CASSAGTGHYEAFF. The DNA for the CDR3 is TGCGCCAGCAGCGCGGGCACCGGACATTATGAAGCTTTCTTT.

This clone was picked up many times. The chain links TRBV19 to TRBJ1-2; D possibly corresponds to TRBD1 (5 bases). This CDR3 comprises 12 residues. Germline V gene sequence: CDR1 LNHDA, CDR2 SQIVND (reference sequence). Trimming shortened V by 7 bases and J by 4 bases, and 10 bases separated the two germline ends. The CDR3 is CASNAGGYGYTF. The CDR3 region has the DNA TGTGCCAGTAACGCTGGGGGCTATGGCTACACCTTC.

This clone has a count of ten or more. The J gene is TRBJ2-7, the V gene TRBV25-1; D unresolved. This CDR3 has 11 amino acids. Looked up from germline, CDR1 is MGHDK and CDR2 is SYGVNS. V lost 2 bases, J lost 5 bases, and 4 bases lay in between. The CDR3 loop is CASSENHEQYF. The DNA for the CDR3 is TGTGCCAGCAGTGAAAATCACGAGCAGTACTTC.

The chain has TRBV6-4 and TRBJ2-2; 9 nucleotides line up with TRBD2. Germline V lookup: CDR1 MRHNA, CDR2 SNTAGT. CDR3 length: 18 residues. V dropped 0 bases and J dropped 7; count of bases not matched to a gene: 12. The CDR3 DNA reads TGTGCCAGCAGTGACTCGAGTCTGGTAGCGGGAGAGGTCGGGGAGCTGTTTTTT. Amino acid sequence: CASSDSSLVAGEVGELFF.

This chain uses TRBV27 with TRBJ2-5; TRBD1 aligns across 10 bases. The length of the CDR3 is 17 residues. V shed 5 bases, J shed 7 bases, and the junction held 16 bases outside the gene matches. Per germline, CDR1 MNHEY and CDR2 SMNVEV (reference sequence). DNA for the CDR3: TGTGCCAGCAGTGCGCTCAAACGGACAGGGGGTTGGGTGACCCAGTACTTC. Translated: CASSALKRTGGWVTQYF.

This chain connects TRBV4-2 to TRBJ2-5, with TRBD2 matching over 8 bases. Germline trimming cut 0 bases from V and 5 bases from J; bases unmatched to any gene: 5. This CDR3 region has 15 residues. Germline lookup yields CDR1 LGHNA and CDR2 YNFKEQ. The CDR3 coding sequence is TGTGCCAGCAGCCAAGAGCAAGCGGGAGATGAGACCCAGTACTTC. It translates to CASSQEQAGDETQYF.

This chain links TRBV13 with TRBJ2-1; tentative D call: TRBD2 (7 bases). The germline CDR1 and CDR2 sequences are PRHDT and FYEKMQ (reference sequence). CDR3 length: 16 amino acids. V lost 3 bases and J lost 9, with 21 bases in between. The CDR3 DNA reads TGTGCCAGCAGCTTTCGCGGGGAGGGGGATGTCGGTGAGCAGTTCTTC. Protein product: CASSFRGEGDVGEQFF.

V gene TRBV4-1 combines with J gene TRBJ1-1, with D hard to call. The V gene lost 0 bases and the J gene lost 12 bases, with 8 bases spanning the gap. Germline V CDR1 and CDR2: MGHRA, YSYEKL. The CDR3 covers 11 residues. The DNA for the CDR3 is TGCGCCAGCAGCCAAGAGCGGGAACCTTTCTTT. The encoded protein is CASSQEREPFF.

The chain employs TRBV7-2 and TRBJ2-3, with TRBD2 matching 8 bases. Losses at the gene ends were 5 bases for V and 3 bases for J; bases not matched to a gene: 10. CDR1 SGHTA and CDR2 FQGNSA come from the germline V gene. The CDR3 is made up of 16 amino acids. CDR3 coding DNA: TGTGCCAGCAGCCGAGAACCGGGACTAGAGACAGATACGCAGTATTTT. Protein product: CASSREPGLETDTQYF.

This clone has a handful of counts. J is TRBJ1-4 and V is TRBV11-2; D ambiguous. The CDR3 loop spans 15 amino acids. Germline V CDR1 and CDR2: SGHAT, FQNNGV. V lost 2 bases to trimming and J lost 6 bases, with 13 bases between them. The CDR3 coding sequence is TGTGCCAGCAGCTTATATCGGGGTATTGATGAAAAACTGTTTTTT. Protein sequence: CASSLYRGIDEKLFF. The whole variable domain, remainder taken from reference TRBV11-2 and TRBJ1-4, is EAGVAQSPRYKIIEKRQSVAFWCNPISGHATLYWYQQILGQGPKLLIQFQNNGVVDDSQLPKDRFSAERLKGVDSTLKIQPAKLEDSAVYLCASSLYRGIDEKLFFGSGTQLSVL.

The chain has TRBV4-1 and TRBJ1-1; D is unresolved. CDR1 is MGHRA and CDR2 is YSYEKL in the germline V gene. Trimming removed 0 bases from V and 4 bases from J, with 12 bases in between. The length of the CDR3 is 15 residues. The CDR3 DNA follows: TGCGCCAGCAGCCAAGATACTCCGGGTAGCACTGAAGCTTTCTTT. Amino acids: CASSQDTPGSTEAFF.

The chain links TRBV18 to TRBJ2-7; a weak D match, TRBD1 (6 bases). This CDR3 spans 15 amino acids. Looked up from germline, CDR1 is KGHSH and CDR2 is LQKENI. The V end was cut by 4 bases, the J end by 0 bases, with 13 bases between. CDR3 region: CASSQGHIVSYEQYF. As DNA, the CDR3 is TGTGCCAGCTCACAGGGACATATCGTCTCCTACGAGCAGTACTTC.

This rearrangement joins TRBV18 to TRBJ2-1; D tentatively reads TRBD1 or TRBD2 (5 bases each). Looked up from germline, CDR1 is KGHSH and CDR2 is LQKENI. This CDR3 comprises 16 residues. V dropped 1 base and J dropped 0 bases, with 10 bases sitting between them. The CDR3 loop is CASSPHGASSYNEQFF. The CDR3 DNA follows: TGTGCCAGCTCACCACACGGGGCAAGCTCCTACAATGAGCAGTTCTTC.

V usage is TRBV6-1 and J usage is TRBJ2-1; tentative D call: TRBD2 (5 bases). This CDR3 spans 13 amino acids. In germline, CDR1 is MNHNS, CDR2 SASEGT. The V end lost 5 bases, the J end lost 9 bases, and 14 bases lay between the germline ends. CDR3 nucleotide sequence: TGTGCCAGCAGTTTGGACGATCGGGGTGAGCAGTTCTTC. Its protein is CASSLDDRGEQFF.